The 25 T cell receptor beta chains below all came from one sample that was sequenced in a study of T cell changes during pregnancy in multiple sclerosis. Using immunoSEQ multiplex PCR, the repertoire was profiled, and TCRdb retains in-frame clones only, with some absent. The profile shows roughly 76,000 clones, 80% to 95% of them singletons. The sample here was CD4+ T cells from peripheral blood mononuclear cells, taken in the second trimester of pregnancy. All receptors derive from a female donor with multiple sclerosis, enrolled in a pregnancy study.

The chain couples TRBV27 to TRBJ1-5, with 9 bases identical to TRBD1. CDR1 is MNHEY, CDR2 SMNVEV, per germline (reference sequence). Trimming removed 1 base from V and 0 bases from J; junction bases left unmatched: 7. This CDR3 contains 18 residues. CDR3 region: CASSLFGQGRYSNQPQHF. The CDR3 bases are TGTGCCAGCAGTTTATTCGGACAGGGGAGATATAGCAATCAGCCCCAGCATTTT.

J is TRBJ2-7 and V is TRBV7-9; 7 bases match TRBD2. This CDR3 has 14 amino acids. The germline V gene has CDR1 SEHNR and CDR2 FQNEAQ (reference sequence). Unmatched junction bases numbered 5, after V lost 3 bases and J lost 3 bases. The CDR3 nucleotides read TGTGCCAGCAGCTTGGGCGGGAGTGTCTACGAGCAGTACTTC. This codes for CASSLGGSVYEQYF. Complete variable domain (other parts from reference TRBV7-9 and TRBJ2-7): DTGVSQNPRHKITKRGQNVTFRCDPISEHNRLYWYRQTLGQGPEFLTYFQNEAQLEKSRLLSDRFSAERPKGSFSTLEIQRTEQGDSAMYLCASSLGGSVYEQYFGPGTRLTVT.

This chain connects TRBV19 to TRBJ2-1; 15 nucleotides match TRBD2. Germline assignment: CDR1 LNHDA and CDR2 SQIVND (reference sequence). V lost 8 bases, J lost 0 bases, and 8 bases stayed unmatched. The CDR3 contains 18 residues. CDR3 DNA: TGTGCCAGTCTCGGGACTAGCGGGAGGAAGAGCTCCTACAATGAGCAGTTCTTC. Protein: CASLGTSGRKSSYNEQFF.

V usage is TRBV15 and J usage is TRBJ1-5, with 11 bases that match TRBD1. V was clipped by 5 bases and J by 4 bases; unmatched bases: 10. This CDR3 comprises 17 residues. Looked up from germline, CDR1 is LNHNV and CDR2 is YYDKDF (reference sequence). DNA of the CDR3: TGTGCCACCAGCTCTCGGGACAGGGGGTCCCGAAATCAGCCCCAGCATTTT. Residues: CATSSRDRGSRNQPQHF.

The V call is TRBV5-1, the J call TRBJ2-5, with 12 bases matching TRBD2. The CDR3 covers 17 residues. V dropped 4 bases and J dropped 4; count of bases not matched to a gene: 11. Germline V gene sequence: CDR1 SGHRS, CDR2 YFSETQ. CDR3 DNA: TGCGCCAGCAGCGCGGGGGCTAGCGGGGGGGCCGGAGAGACCCAGTACTTC. Protein sequence: CASSAGASGGAGETQYF.

The CDR3 loop is CASSLSGQGARTGELFF. The CDR3 DNA reads TGCGCCAGCAGCTTGAGCGGGCAGGGGGCGCGCACCGGGGAGCTGTTTTTT. This rearrangement joins TRBV5-1 to TRBJ2-2; TRBD1 aligns across 8 bases. Trimming took 1 base from V and 4 from J; bases not matched to a gene: 9. This CDR3 region has 17 residues. Germline CDR1 and CDR2: SGHRS and YFSETQ.

This chain uses TRBV4-2 with TRBJ2-2, with 10 bases that match TRBD1. Germline V gene lookup returns CDR1 LGHNA and CDR2 YNFKEQ. This CDR3 is 15 amino acids long. V lost 4 bases to trimming and J lost 6 bases; unmatched junction nucleotides: 5. The CDR3 DNA is TGTGCCAGCAGCCCTACGGGACAGGGGTCCGGGGAGCTGTTTTTT. This encodes CASSPTGQGSGELFF.

This clone is a singleton in its sample. The chain is built from TRBV18 and TRBJ2-1, with D perhaps TRBD2 (6 bases). The CDR3 has 15 amino acids. Germline V gene lookup returns CDR1 KGHSH and CDR2 LQKENI. V shed 3 bases and J shed 2 bases, with 11 bases lying between them. The CDR3 coding sequence is TGTGCCAGCTCACCTAGGGAGGTACCCTACAATGAGCAGTTCTTC. It is translated as CASSPREVPYNEQFF. Supplemented by reference TRBV18 and TRBJ2-1, the full variable domain reads NAGVMQNPRHLVRRRGQEARLRCSPMKGHSHVYWYRQLPEEGLKFMVYLQKENIIDESGMPKERFSAEFPKEGPSILRIQQVVRGDSAAYFCASSPREVPYNEQFFGPGTRLTVL.

V and J are TRBV5-1 and TRBJ1-2; 10 bases map to TRBD1. Germline V gives CDR1 SGHRS, CDR2 YFSETQ. The CDR3 runs to 15 residues. Trimming at V came to 3 bases and at J to 8 bases, leaving 10 bases not matched to a gene. In DNA form, the CDR3 reads TGCGCCAGCAGCTCTTCCGGGACAGGGGCAAGCGGCTACACCTTC. Translated: CASSSSGTGASGYTF. The complete variable domain, with remaining parts taken from reference TRBV5-1 and TRBJ1-2, reads KAGVTQTPRYLIKTRGQQVTLSCSPISGHRSVSWYQQTPGQGLQFLFEYFSETQRNKGNFPGRFSGRQFSNSRSEMNVSTLELGDSALYLCASSSSGTGASGYTFGSGTRLTVV.

The gene calls are TRBV7-2 and TRBJ1-5, with D uncertain. CDR3 length: 13 amino acids. V dropped 1 base and J dropped 4 bases, with 5 bases sitting between them. Germline CDR1 and CDR2: SGHTA and FQGNSA. The CDR3 nucleotides are TGTGCCAGCAGCTTAGAGAGGAATCAGCCCCAGCATTTT. As protein: CASSLERNQPQHF.

In DNA form, the CDR3 reads TGTGCCAGCTCACCACCCTCTCTCCAAGAGACCCAGTACTTC. It codes for CASSPPSLQETQYF. The chain employs TRBV18 and TRBJ2-5, with D uncertain. The V end lost 0 bases, the J end lost 1 base, and 6 bases lay between the germline ends. The germline V gene encodes CDR1 KGHSH and CDR2 LQKENI. The CDR3 has 14 amino acids. The full variable domain, its missing parts supplied by reference TRBV18 and TRBJ2-5, is NAGVMQNPRHLVRRRGQEARLRCSPMKGHSHVYWYRQLPEEGLKFMVYLQKENIIDESGMPKERFSAEFPKEGPSILRIQQVVRGDSAAYFCASSPPSLQETQYFGPGTRLLVL.

The chain has TRBV11-2 and TRBJ2-1, with 9 bases matching TRBD1. CDR1 is SGHAT and CDR2 is FQNNGV in the germline V gene. The CDR3 spans 19 residues. Trimming removed 5 bases from V and 6 bases from J; junction bases left unmatched: 20. CDR3 amino acids: CASSLLGTGLIRGANEQFF. In DNA, the CDR3 is TGTGCCAGCAGCCTCTTAGGGACAGGGCTAATTCGGGGAGCCAATGAGCAGTTCTTC. The whole variable domain, remainder taken from reference TRBV11-2 and TRBJ2-1, is EAGVAQSPRYKIIEKRQSVAFWCNPISGHATLYWYQQILGQGPKLLIQFQNNGVVDDSQLPKDRFSAERLKGVDSTLKIQPAKLEDSAVYLCASSLLGTGLIRGANEQFFGPGTRLTVL.

As regards this clone: Other DNA sequences in the sample encode the same CDR3. The chain has TRBV27 and TRBJ2-7; 10 positions match TRBD2. V lost 5 bases, J lost 3 bases, and 7 bases stayed unmatched. Germline-derived CDR1 and CDR2 are MNHEY and SMNVEV (reference sequence). This CDR3 has 15 residues. The CDR3 is CASSPLAGAGYEQYF. For the CDR3, the DNA is TGTGCCAGCAGTCCGCTAGCGGGAGCCGGCTACGAGCAGTACTTC.

The chain combines TRBV4-3 with TRBJ1-2, with D possibly being TRBD1 (6 bases). This CDR3 has 14 amino acids. In germline, CDR1 is LGHNA, CDR2 YSLEER. Trimming cost V 2 bases and J 4 bases, with 11 bases left between them. CDR3 bases: TGCGCCAGCAGCCAATTAGCAGGGGCCTATGGCTACACCTTC. Translated, it gives CASSQLAGAYGYTF.

The rearrangement uses TRBV23-1 and TRBJ1-1; tentatively, D is TRBD1 (6 bases). TRBV23-1 is filed as an ORF, its function uncertain. V was pared by 2 bases and J by 6 bases, with 22 bases between. The length of the CDR3 is 17 residues. DNA of the CDR3: TGCGCCAGCAGTCAAGCGGGTACCGGGACACCTAAAGCTGAAGCTTTCTTT. Translation gives CASSQAGTGTPKAEAFF.

The rearrangement uses TRBV5-1 and TRBJ1-1, with D uncertain. The length of the CDR3 is 16 residues. The V and J ends lost 7 bases and 7 bases respectively, with 26 bases between them. Germline V lookup: CDR1 SGHRS, CDR2 YFSETQ. The CDR3 nucleotides are TGCGCCAGCCGGCCCCTTGGTTTAGGCGGGTCAATTGAAGCTTTCTTT. It translates to CASRPLGLGGSIEAFF.

The V and J genes are TRBV9 and TRBJ2-2, with 7 bases matching TRBD2. V shed 3 bases, J shed 4 bases, and the junction held 6 bases outside the gene matches. Germline-derived CDR1 and CDR2 are SGDLS and YYNGEE. This CDR3 is built from 15 residues. The CDR3 spells CASSASGVSTGELFF. As DNA, the CDR3 is TGTGCCAGCAGCGCGAGCGGGGTGAGCACCGGGGAGCTGTTTTTT.

Remarks on this clone: The sample contains more than one DNA sequence encoding this CDR3. The chain carries TRBV28 and TRBJ1-3; D is uncertain. Germline CDR1 reads MDHEN; CDR2 reads SYDVKM. V was pared by 3 bases and J by 0 bases, with 6 bases between. The CDR3 runs 14 residues. CDR3: CASSFRGSGNTIYF. CDR3 nucleotide sequence: TGTGCCAGCAGTTTTCGGGGCTCTGGAAACACCATATATTTT. Complete variable domain (other parts from reference TRBV28 and TRBJ1-3): DVKVTQSSRYLVKRTGEKVFLECVQDMDHENMFWYRQDPGLGLRLIYFSYDVKMKEKGDIPEGYSVSREKKERFSLILESASTNQTSMYLCASSFRGSGNTIYFGEGSWLTVV.

This clone was seen a single time. This sequence joins TRBV7-2 and TRBJ1-2, with TRBD1 matching over 11 bases. The CDR3 has 15 residues. Losses at the gene ends were 5 bases for V and 2 bases for J; bases not matched to a gene: 4. Germline values: CDR1 SGHTA, CDR2 FQGNSA. Here the CDR3 DNA reads TGTGCCAGCAGCCCGGGACAGGGGGGAAACTATGGCTACACCTTC. Encoded protein: CASSPGQGGNYGYTF.

This CDR3 is CASSQQGPSETQYF. The CDR3 region has the DNA TGTGCCAGCAGTCAACAGGGTCCATCGGAGACCCAGTACTTC. This chain links TRBV6-1 with TRBJ2-5, with D possibly TRBD1 on 6 matching bases. CDR1 and CDR2 (germline): MNHNS, SASEGT. The CDR3 runs to 14 residues. Trimming pared 5 bases from V and 5 bases from J, leaving 15 bases between.

The chain combines TRBV2 with TRBJ2-4; D is perhaps TRBD2 (5 bases). Germline-derived CDR1 and CDR2 are SNHLY and FYNNEI. V lost 10 bases and J 7 bases, leaving 14 bases between the germline ends. CDR3 size: 12 residues. CDR3 DNA: TGTGCCATAAGTGGGGAGACCAACATTCAGTACTTC. This translates into CAISGETNIQYF.

This chain joins TRBV30 and TRBJ2-5, with D perhaps TRBD2 (7 bases). Trimming removed 3 bases at V and 10 bases at J, with 27 bases between. The germline V gene encodes CDR1 GTSNPN and CDR2 SVGIG (reference sequence). The CDR3 covers 16 residues. This chain's CDR3 is CAWRGGAGTPGRDQYF. The CDR3 DNA sequence: TGTGCCTGGAGGGGGGGGGCAGGGACGCCCGGTAGGGACCAGTACTTC.

This chain uses TRBV18 with TRBJ2-7, with 11 bases that match TRBD1. The CDR3 spans 16 residues. From germline, CDR1 is KGHSH and CDR2 LQKENI. Unmatched junction bases numbered 7, after V lost 3 bases and J lost 3 bases. Here the CDR3 reads CASSPGTGGLNYEQYF. In nucleotides, the CDR3 is TGTGCCAGCTCACCGGGGACAGGGGGATTAAACTACGAGCAGTACTTC.

The V call is TRBV5-1, the J call TRBJ1-4, with 8 bases fitting TRBD1. Germline V CDR1 and CDR2: SGHRS, YFSETQ. The CDR3 runs 16 residues. With V trimmed by 0 bases and J by 4 bases, 5 bases remained unmatched. The CDR3 reads CASSLGTGPSNEKLFF. CDR3 nucleotides: TGCGCCAGCAGCTTGGGGACAGGGCCTAGTAATGAAAAACTGTTTTTT.

The V and J genes are TRBV29-1 and TRBJ1-1; D uncertain. The ends were cut back, 7 bases at V and 0 bases at J, with 12 bases in the middle. This CDR3 is built from 13 residues. Germline CDR1 reads SQVTM; CDR2 reads ANQGSEA. The CDR3 loop is CSGSQILNTEAFF. In nucleotides, the CDR3 is TGCAGCGGATCACAGATCTTGAACACTGAAGCTTTCTTT.